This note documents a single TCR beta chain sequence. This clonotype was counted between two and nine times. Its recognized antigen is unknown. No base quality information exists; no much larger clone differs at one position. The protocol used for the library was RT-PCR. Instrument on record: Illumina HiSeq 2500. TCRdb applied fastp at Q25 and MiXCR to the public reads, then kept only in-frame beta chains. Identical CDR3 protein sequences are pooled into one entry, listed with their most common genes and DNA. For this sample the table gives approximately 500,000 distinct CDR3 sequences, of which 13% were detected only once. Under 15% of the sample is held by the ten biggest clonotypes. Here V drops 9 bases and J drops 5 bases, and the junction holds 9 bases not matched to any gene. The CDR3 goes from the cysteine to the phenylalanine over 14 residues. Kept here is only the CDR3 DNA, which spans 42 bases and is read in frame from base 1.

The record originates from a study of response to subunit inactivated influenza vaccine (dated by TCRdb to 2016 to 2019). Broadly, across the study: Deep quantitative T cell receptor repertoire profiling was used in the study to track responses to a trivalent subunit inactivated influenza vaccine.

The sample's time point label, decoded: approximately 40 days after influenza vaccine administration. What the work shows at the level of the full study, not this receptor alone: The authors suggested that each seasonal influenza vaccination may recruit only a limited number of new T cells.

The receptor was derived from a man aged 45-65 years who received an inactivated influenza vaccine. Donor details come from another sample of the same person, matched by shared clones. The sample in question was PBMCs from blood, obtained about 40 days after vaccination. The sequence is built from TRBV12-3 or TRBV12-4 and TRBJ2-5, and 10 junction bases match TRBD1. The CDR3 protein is CASRDRGPWETQYF. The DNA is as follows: TGTGCCAGTCGTGACAGGGGGCCTTGGGAGACCCAGTACTTC.